The next 21 T cell receptor beta chains were all read from a single sample in a study of T cell repertoires in cytomegalovirus infection. In TCRdb, the reads were re-called with MiXCR into one record per CDR3 protein. The sample carries about 130,000 distinct CDR3 sequences, 32% recorded once. For these receptors, no antigen is known. The starting material was CD8+ T cells from cultured PBMCs, obtained from culture after CMV antigen stimulation. These receptors came from a human donor in good health (CMV status not recorded). Some clones in this sample may be carry-over from other donors' samples.

This rearrangement joins TRBV7-9 to TRBJ1-1; no firm D call. V gave up 3 bases and J gave up 7 bases, with 9 bases separating them. Germline-derived CDR1 and CDR2 are SEHNR and FQNEAQ (reference sequence). This CDR3 has 12 amino acids. CDR3 in DNA: TGTGCCAGCAGCTTGAGCCGTAATGAAGCTTTCTTT. This encodes CASSLSRNEAFF.

This clonotype was seen more than once but under ten times. The chain couples TRBV6-1 to TRBJ2-1; 8 bases are shared with TRBD2. This CDR3 is 16 amino acids long. V trimming: 5 bases; J trimming: 6 bases; junction bases outside the gene matches: 12. From germline, CDR1 is MNHNS and CDR2 SASEGT. The DNA for the CDR3 is TGTGCCAGCAGTTTTACAATAGAGCGGGGGTTCAATGAGCAGTTCTTC. This encodes CASSFTIERGFNEQFF.

This clonotype has a handful of counts. This chain links TRBV27 with TRBJ1-2; D uncertain. V was trimmed by 3 bases and J by 4 bases, leaving 9 bases between them. Germline assignment: CDR1 MNHEY and CDR2 SMNVEV (reference sequence). The CDR3 covers 13 residues. This CDR3 is CASSLSGAYGYTF. CDR3 nucleotides: TGTGCCAGCAGTTTGTCGGGAGCCTATGGCTACACCTTC.

This clonotype was seen a few times. V and J are TRBV4-1 and TRBJ2-1; perhaps TRBD2 as D (6 bases). The V and J ends lost 4 bases and 0 bases respectively, with 10 bases between them. The length of the CDR3 is 15 residues. Germline CDR1 MGHRA, CDR2 YSYEKL. The CDR3 loop reads CASSPSGLSYNEQFF. DNA of the CDR3: TGCGCCAGCAGCCCATCGGGACTCTCCTACAATGAGCAGTTCTTC.

The chain recombines TRBV18 with TRBJ2-2; D uncertain. Germline-derived CDR1 and CDR2 are KGHSH and LQKENI. Trimming stripped 3 bases from V and 6 bases from J, with 14 bases between. This CDR3 region has 15 residues. The CDR3 region has the DNA TGTGCCAGCTCACCTTCCACCAACCTTCCCGGGGAGCTGTTTTTT. Encoded protein: CASSPSTNLPGELFF.

This clonotype was seen many times. This chain uses TRBV6-2 or TRBV6-3 with TRBJ1-1; D uncertain. Trimming pared 4 bases from V and 4 bases from J, leaving 10 bases between. The CDR3 is 13 amino acids. Germline V lookup: CDR1 MNHEY, CDR2 SVGEGT. The CDR3 reads CASSFSRSTEAFF. CDR3 DNA sequence: TGTGCCAGCAGTTTCAGTAGGAGCACTGAAGCTTTCTTT.

This clonotype turned up a few times. The chain links TRBV12-3 or TRBV12-4 to TRBJ1-5; D not certain. V was cut by 3 bases and J by 7 bases, with 13 bases left in between. The CDR3 is made up of 14 amino acids. CDR3 DNA sequence: TGTGCCAGCAGTTTCGCACAGCCTAGGCAGCCCCAGCATTTT. This encodes CASSFAQPRQPQHF.

The chain has TRBV20-1 and TRBJ2-3; 14 nucleotides agree with TRBD2. V shed 6 bases and J 2 bases; nucleotides not matched to a gene: 10. From germline, CDR1 is DFQATT and CDR2 SNEGSKA (reference sequence). The CDR3 is 17 residues long. The CDR3 DNA reads TGCAGTGCCGCCCCGGGACTAGCGGGGGCCACCACAGATACGCAGTATTTT. This translates into CSAAPGLAGATTDTQYF.

The table lists this clonotype with a few counts. CDR3 amino acids: CASSSPTVSTDTQYF. The CDR3 region has the DNA TGTGCCAGCAGCTCTCCGACAGTGTCAACAGATACGCAGTATTTT. The chain carries TRBV7-9 and TRBJ2-3, with D tentatively TRBD1 (5 bases). This CDR3 comprises 15 residues. V lost 4 bases to trimming and J lost 3 bases, with 14 bases between them. Germline V gene lookup returns CDR1 SEHNR and CDR2 FQNEAQ (reference sequence).

The gene calls are TRBV7-2 and TRBJ1-1; 7 bases fit TRBD1. V dropped 1 base and J dropped 2; count of bases not matched to a gene: 4. Germline V gives CDR1 SGHTA, CDR2 FQGNSA. The CDR3 sequence is 15 residues long. The CDR3 spells CASSLGGQYNTEAFF. The CDR3 region has the DNA TGTGCCAGCAGCTTAGGGGGACAGTATAACACTGAAGCTTTCTTT.

This clonotype was counted a few times. The chain recombines TRBV6-2 or TRBV6-3 with TRBJ2-2; D is possibly TRBD2 (6 bases). Trimming took 0 bases from V and 6 from J, leaving 14 bases between them. Germline V gene lookup returns CDR1 MNHEY and CDR2 SVGEGT. This CDR3 is 16 amino acids long. The CDR3 DNA sequence: TGTGCCAGCAGTTACTCGCCCTGGGAGGTCGCCGGGGAGCTGTTTTTT. The encoded protein is CASSYSPWEVAGELFF.

There are a few counts of this clonotype. This chain links TRBV28 with TRBJ1-2, with 9 bases lining up with TRBD1. The J segment lost 6 bases and the V segment lost 3 bases, leaving 11 bases of the junction unmatched. The CDR3 is 16 residues long. Germline CDR1 and CDR2: MDHEN and SYDVKM. The CDR3 loop is CASSFEFLGQGDGYTF. The CDR3 DNA sequence: TGTGCCAGCAGTTTCGAGTTTCTGGGACAGGGCGATGGCTACACCTTC.

The rearrangement uses TRBV10-2 and TRBJ2-3, with TRBD1 matching over 8 bases. Unmatched junction bases numbered 5, after V lost 3 bases and J lost 0 bases. CDR1 is WSHSY and CDR2 is SAAADI in the germline V gene. The CDR3 length is 16 residues. This CDR3 is CASSDHRGSSTDTQYF. Written as DNA, the CDR3 is TGCGCCAGCAGTGACCACAGGGGGAGTAGCACAGATACGCAGTATTTT.

The CDR3, as DNA: TGTGCCATCACCAAGGGACAGAACACCGGGGAGCTGTTTTTT. Amino acids: CAITKGQNTGELFF. The V gene is TRBV10-3, the J gene TRBJ2-2; D is perhaps TRBD1 (6 bases). Germline lookup yields CDR1 ENHRY and CDR2 SYGVKD. The CDR3 contains 14 residues. V lost 7 bases and J 1 base, leaving 10 bases between the germline ends.

This chain uses TRBV20-1 with TRBJ2-3, with 10 bases that match TRBD2. Looked up from germline, CDR1 is DFQATT and CDR2 is SNEGSKA (reference sequence). J was trimmed by 3 bases and V by 6 bases; bases with no gene match: 6. This CDR3 contains 14 residues. CDR3: CSALAGAPTDTQYF. CDR3 bases: TGCAGTGCGCTAGCGGGGGCCCCGACAGATACGCAGTATTTT.

The V call is TRBV7-8, the J call TRBJ1-6; D not certain. Germline V gives CDR1 SGHVS, CDR2 FQNEAQ. V lost 6 bases and J 9 bases, leaving 21 bases between the germline ends. CDR3 length equals 16 residues. CDR3 region: CASRMIAGIPGSPLHF. The CDR3 DNA reads TGTGCCAGCAGGATGATAGCCGGGATACCGGGTTCACCCCTCCACTTT.

This clonotype was counted between two and nine times. The chain is built from TRBV6-1 and TRBJ1-1; D is perhaps TRBD1 (5 bases). Trimming left V 7 bases short and J 1 base short, with 16 bases between. The CDR3 is made up of 15 amino acids. CDR1 is MNHNS and CDR2 is SASEGT in the germline V gene. In nucleotides, the CDR3 is TGTGCCAGCACGATGGGGGGGTGGGGGAACACTGAAGCTTTCTTT. Protein sequence: CASTMGGWGNTEAFF.

The gene calls are TRBV2 and TRBJ1-1; D is possibly TRBD1 (5 bases). CDR3 length: 14 residues. The germline gives CDR1 SNHLY, CDR2 FYNNEI. The V end was cut by 11 bases, the J end by 0 bases, with 16 bases between. For the CDR3, the DNA is TGTGCCGGACTAGGGGCAGCAATGAACACTGAAGCTTTCTTT. It encodes CAGLGAAMNTEAFF.

This chain joins TRBV7-9 and TRBJ2-2; tentatively, D is TRBD1 (6 bases). Per germline, CDR1 SEHNR and CDR2 FQNEAQ (reference sequence). Trimming took 1 base from V and 1 from J, leaving 10 bases between them. CDR3 size: 16 residues. The CDR3 DNA sequence: TGTGCCAGCAGCTTAGGTCAGGGGTTGAACACCGGGGAGCTGTTTTTT. Protein sequence: CASSLGQGLNTGELFF.

This clonotype was found a few times. The CDR3 nucleotides read TGCAGCGTTGAGCAAAGCTCCTACAATGAGCAGTTCTTC. Its protein product is CSVEQSSYNEQFF. The gene calls are TRBV29-1 and TRBJ2-1; no reliable D call. Germline lookup yields CDR1 SQVTM and CDR2 ANQGSEA. The CDR3 extends over 13 amino acids. Between the trimmed V and J ends, which lost 3 bases and 0 bases, there was a span of 6 bases.

This clonotype was detected a few times. The chain has TRBV12-3 or TRBV12-4 and TRBJ2-1, with D possibly TRBD2 on 6 matching bases. V lost 4 bases and J 4 bases, leaving 11 bases between the germline ends. This CDR3 has 14 residues. This CDR3 reads CASSYAGIYNEQFF. CDR3 nucleotides: TGTGCCAGCAGTTACGCGGGGATATACAATGAGCAGTTCTTC.